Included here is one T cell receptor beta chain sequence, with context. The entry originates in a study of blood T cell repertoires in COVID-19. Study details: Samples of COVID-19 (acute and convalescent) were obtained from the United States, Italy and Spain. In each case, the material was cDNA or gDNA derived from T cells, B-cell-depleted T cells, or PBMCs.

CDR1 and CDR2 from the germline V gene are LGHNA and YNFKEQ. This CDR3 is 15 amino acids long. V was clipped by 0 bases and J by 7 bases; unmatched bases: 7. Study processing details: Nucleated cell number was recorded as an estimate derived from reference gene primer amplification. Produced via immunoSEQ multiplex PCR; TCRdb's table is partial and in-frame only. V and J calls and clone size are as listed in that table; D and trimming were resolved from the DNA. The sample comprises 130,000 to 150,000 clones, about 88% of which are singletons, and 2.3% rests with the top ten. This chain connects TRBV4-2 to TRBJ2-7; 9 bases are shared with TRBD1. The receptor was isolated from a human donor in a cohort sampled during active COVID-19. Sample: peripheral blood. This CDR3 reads CASSQDRNRGQEQYF. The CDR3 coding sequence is TGTGCCAGCAGCCAAGATCGGAACAGGGGGCAAGAGCAGTACTTC.